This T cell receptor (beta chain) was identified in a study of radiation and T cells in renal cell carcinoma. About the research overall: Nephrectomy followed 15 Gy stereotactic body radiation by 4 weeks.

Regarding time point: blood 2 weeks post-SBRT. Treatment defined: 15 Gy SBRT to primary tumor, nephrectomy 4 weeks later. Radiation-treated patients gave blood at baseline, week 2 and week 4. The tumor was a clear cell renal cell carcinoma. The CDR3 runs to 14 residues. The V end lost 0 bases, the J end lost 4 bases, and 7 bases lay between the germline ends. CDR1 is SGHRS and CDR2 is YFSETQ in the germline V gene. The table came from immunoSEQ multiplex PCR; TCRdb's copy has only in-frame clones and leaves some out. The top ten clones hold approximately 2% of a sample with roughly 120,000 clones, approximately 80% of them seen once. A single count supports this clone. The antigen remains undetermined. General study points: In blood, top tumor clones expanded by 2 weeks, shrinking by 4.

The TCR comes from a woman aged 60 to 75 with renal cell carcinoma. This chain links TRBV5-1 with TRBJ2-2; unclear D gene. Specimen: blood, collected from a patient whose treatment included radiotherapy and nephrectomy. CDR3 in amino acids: CASSLDPSTGELFF. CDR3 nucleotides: TGCGCCAGCAGCTTGGACCCCTCCACCGGGGAGCTGTTTTTT.